This T cell receptor (beta chain) stems from a study of response to subunit inactivated influenza vaccine. Study results and limitations: Few new T cells, the authors suggested, are recruited by each seasonal influenza vaccination.

Each CDR3 protein is one row after TCRdb ran MiXCR on the RT-PCR reads. In the table there are roughly 760,000 distinct CDR3 sequences, around 20% of which are singletons. CDR1 MNHNS and CDR2 SASEGT come from the germline V gene. The CDR3 runs to 18 residues. Details on this clonotype: Its specificity is not known. A read error may produce the germline difference seen at one junction end.

The sequenced sample was PBMCs from blood, obtained 5 days after vaccination. The chain has TRBV6-1 and TRBJ2-2; 12 bases are a match to TRBD2. The TCR originated in a man aged 50-60 years who received an inactivated influenza vaccine. DNA of the CDR3: TGTGCCAGCAGTGAAGGACTAGCGGGGGCCGCGAACACCCGGGAGCTGTTTTTT. Residues: CASSEGLAGAANTRELFF.